A selection of T cell receptor beta chains follows, all from one sample in a study of metastatic and nonmetastatic thyroid tumors. TCRdb reanalyzed the PCR reads with MiXCR. This sample has fewer than 100,000 clones, with around 14% found just once. Material: blood. All receptors come from a female donor with papillary thyroid cancer or a benign thyroid nodule (not recorded which). Some clones in this sample may be carry-over from other donors' samples. The CDR3 runs from the conserved cysteine through the conserved F or W. Each record gives: CDR3 protein, CDR3 DNA, D gene, clone size, J gene, V gene. D genes are given only for firm matches. Expanded clones are given a class, and other clones once, few, many or no size at all.

CSVPSTQVDTEAFF	TGCAGCGTGCCGAGCACGCAGGTAGACACTGAAGCTTTCTTT	-	many	TRBJ1-1	TRBV29-1
CASTPWGRRNTEAFF	TGTGCCAGCACCCCATGGGGACGCCGTAACACTGAAGCTTTCTTT	-	many	TRBJ1-1	TRBV12-3/TRBV12-4
CAWQTTGPSTDTQYF	TGTGCCTGGCAAACGACAGGGCCCAGCACAGATACGCAGTATTTT	TRBD1	many	TRBJ2-3	TRBV30
CASSPDSISYNEQFF	TGCGCCAGCAGTCCCGACTCAATCTCCTACAATGAGCAGTTCTTC	-	many	TRBJ2-1	TRBV10-1
CASSYKGRNEAFF	TGTGCCAGCAGTTACAAGGGGAGGAATGAAGCTTTCTTT	-	many	TRBJ1-1	TRBV6-6
CASSLGTNYEQYF	TGTGCCAGCAGTTTAGGGACAAACTACGAGCAGTACTTC	-	many	TRBJ2-7	TRBV27
CSAISERQSFGPLHF	TGCAGTGCTATCTCGGAGAGACAGAGTTTTGGTCCCCTCCACTTT	-	many	TRBJ1-6	TRBV20-1
CASSTGHSNTQAFF	TGTGCCAGCAGCACGGGACATTCGAACACTCAAGCTTTCTTT	-	few	TRBJ1-1	TRBV12-3/TRBV12-4
CASRGIGTGVGIQYF	TGTGCCAGCAGGGGTATTGGGACAGGGGTTGGAATCCAGTACTTC	TRBD1	-	TRBJ2-5	TRBV6-1
CASSRWLLSYNEQFF	TGTGCCAGCAGTCGATGGCTGCTCTCCTACAATGAGCAGTTCTTC	-	many	TRBJ2-1	TRBV9
CASSFEQGALAWELFF	TGTGCCAGCAGCTTTGAGCAGGGGGCGCTTGCCTGGGAGCTGTTTTTT	TRBD1	-	TRBJ2-2	TRBV7-3
CASSPPGGARYNEQFF	TGTGCCAGCAGCCCCCCGGGGGGGGCCCGATACAATGAGCAGTTCTTC	TRBD2	many	TRBJ2-1	TRBV9
CASSSPGVRSSYNSPLHF	TGTGCCAGCAGTTCCCCGGGGGTTAGGAGCTCCTATAATTCACCCCTCCACTTT	-	few	TRBJ1-6	TRBV6-6
CASRRTGEQPQHF	TGTGCCAGCAGACGGACAGGGGAGCAGCCCCAGCATTTT	TRBD1	many	TRBJ1-5	TRBV12-3/TRBV12-4
CASSQEPDSYEQYF	TGCGCCAGCAGCCAAGAGCCAGATTCCTACGAGCAGTACTTC	-	many	TRBJ2-7	TRBV4-1
CASSFTAREKLFF	TGTGCCAGCAGTTTCACGGCCCGAGAAAAACTGTTTTTT	-	many	TRBJ1-4	TRBV6-2/TRBV6-3
CASSDRSGTKGDQPQHF	TGTGCCAGCAGCGATCGTTCCGGGACAAAAGGAGATCAGCCCCAGCATTTT	-	few	TRBJ1-5	TRBV9
CAISDTSGRFQETQYF	TGTGCCATCAGTGACACTAGCGGGAGGTTCCAAGAGACCCAGTACTTC	TRBD2	many	TRBJ2-5	TRBV10-3
CSASKGMDQPQHF	TGCAGTGCTAGTAAGGGGATGGATCAGCCCCAGCATTTT	-	many	TRBJ1-5	TRBV20-1
CAWSVELAGVTDTQYF	TGTGCCTGGAGTGTTGAGCTAGCGGGGGTCACAGATACGCAGTATTTT	TRBD2	many	TRBJ2-3	TRBV30
CASSPVGDTFGYTF	TGTGCCAGCTCACCAGTGGGGGATACGTTCGGCTACACCTTC	-	-	TRBJ1-2	TRBV18
CASRIRAVGHQPQHF	TGTGCCAGCCGAATAAGGGCAGTAGGCCATCAGCCCCAGCATTTT	-	-	TRBJ1-5	TRBV2
CSARVGDYYGYTF	TGCAGTGCTAGAGTGGGCGACTACTATGGCTACACCTTC	-	-	TRBJ1-2	TRBV20-1
CAWSGQAYEQYF	TGTGCCTGGAGTGGGCAGGCGTACGAGCAGTACTTC	-	many	TRBJ2-7	TRBV30
CASSLAGFGRPRETQCF	TGTGCCAGCAGCTTAGCCGGTTTCGGCAGGCCCCGGGAGACCCAGTGCTTC	-	many	TRBJ2-5	TRBV7-8
CASSYIYSYNEQFF	TGTGCCAGCAGCTACATATACTCCTACAATGAGCAGTTCTTC	-	many	TRBJ2-1	TRBV5-8
CASREGENSPLHF	TGTGCCAGCAGGGAAGGGGAGAATTCACCCCTACACTTT	-	few	TRBJ1-6	TRBV2
CASSAGDRWNTADLFF	TGTGCCAGCAGCGCAGGGGACCGTTGGAACACCGCGGATCTGTTTTTT	-	-	TRBJ2-2	TRBV9
CASSESGRKGTLEQFF	TGCGCCAGCAGTGAGTCAGGACGGAAAGGTACTCTAGAGCAGTTCTTC	-	many	TRBJ2-1	TRBV10-1
CASTQSGLVSFDEQFF	TGTGCCAGCACCCAAAGCGGACTAGTATCCTTCGATGAGCAGTTCTTC	TRBD2	many	TRBJ2-1	TRBV6-1
CASSMGLAGGFTGELFF	TGTGCCAGTAGTATGGGCCTAGCGGGAGGTTTTACCGGGGAGCTGTTTTTT	TRBD2	-	TRBJ2-2	TRBV19
CASSLGDSTSPLHF	TGTGCCAGCAGCTTAGGGGACAGCACATCACCCCTCCACTTT	TRBD1	many	TRBJ1-6	TRBV7-2
CASSWDGNTGELFF	TGCGCCAGCAGCTGGGACGGGAACACCGGGGAGCTGTTTTTT	-	-	TRBJ2-2	TRBV5-1
CASSLKTGPPGNTIYF	TGTGCCAGCAGTTTAAAGACAGGCCCTCCTGGAAACACCATATATTTT	-	few	TRBJ1-3	TRBV28